A few counts support the clone carrying this T cell receptor beta chain. Its antigen remains unknown. 5'RACE primed at constant segments yielded TCR alpha and TCR beta cDNA libraries bearing sample barcodes and UMIs. TCRdb ran MiXCR on the 5' RACE reads and lists one entry per CDR3 protein. The data show about 600,000 distinct CDR3 sequences, 20% to 25% seen once. These data originate in a study of T-cell memory formation after mild COVID-19. There are 15 residues in the CDR3. Trimming stripped 0 bases from V and 5 bases from J, with 13 bases between. Germline assignment: CDR1 SGHAT and CDR2 FQNNGV. Findings and limits, study-wide: Mostly located in CM and EM were contracting CD4+ clones, with contracting CD8+ clones located in EMRA.

The clonotype was recovered from an adult woman who had mild COVID-19 (a few samples of this study predate the infection). Cell type and time point are not known. The sequenced sample was PBMCs or a T cell subset sorted from them (not recorded which). V usage is TRBV11-2 and J usage is TRBJ1-2; TRBD1 is a possible D gene (5 bases). The CDR3 spells CASSLEGPGTYGYTF. DNA of the CDR3: TGTGCCAGCAGCTTAGAAGGTCCAGGGACGTATGGCTACACCTTC.